These 24 T cell receptor beta chains were sequenced from one sample in a study of Ad26.COV2.S vaccination and SARS-CoV-2 variants. The treatment was: 15 to 20 received Ad26.COV2.S at low or high dose, single or two shots; about 5 received placebo; per-sample allocation not given. Sampling took place 63 days after the first vaccine or placebo injection. Repertoires were generated with immunoSEQ multiplex PCR, while TCRdb's copy carries only in-frame clones and drops some. The sample yields about 240,000 clones, more than 75% seen once. The sample in question was peripheral blood, obtained in a trial of Ad26.COV2.S vaccine versus placebo. The receptors originated from a person aged 18-65 years who received the Ad26.COV2.S COVID-19 vaccine or a placebo.

This clone was seen more than once but under ten times. The chain couples TRBV29-1 to TRBJ2-7; D is perhaps TRBD1 (7 bases). V was shortened by 4 bases and J by 7 bases, with 14 bases between the two germline ends. The CDR3 extends over 12 amino acids. Germline CDR1 reads SQVTM; CDR2 reads ANQGSEA. The CDR3 bases are TGCAGCGTTGGCGGGACAGTACTAGAGCAGTACTTC. Its translation is CSVGGTVLEQYF.

The V and J genes are TRBV7-2 and TRBJ2-2; 9 bases are shared with TRBD2. The CDR3 spans 16 residues. With V trimmed by 3 bases and J by 1 base, 3 bases remained unmatched. CDR1 and CDR2 (germline): SGHTA, FQGNSA. CDR3 residues: CASSFTTSGNTGELFF. As DNA, the CDR3 is TGTGCCAGCAGCTTCACGACTAGCGGGAACACCGGGGAGCTGTTTTTT.

This chain links TRBV6-4 with TRBJ2-3; D is uncertain. V dropped 6 bases and J dropped 2 bases, with 9 bases sitting between them. Looked up from germline, CDR1 is MRHNA and CDR2 is SNTAGT. The CDR3 totals 13 residues. The CDR3 nucleotides read TGTGCCAGCAGCCCGCGGATCACAGATACGCAGTATTTT. Protein: CASSPRITDTQYF.

The V call is TRBV19, the J call TRBJ1-5; 9 nucleotides line up with TRBD1. Per the germline V gene, CDR1 is LNHDA and CDR2 is SQIVND (reference sequence). Trimming at V came to 4 bases and at J to 6 bases, leaving 13 bases not matched to a gene. There are 17 residues in the CDR3. The CDR3 reads CASSTPPGQGAGQPQHF. Here the CDR3 DNA reads TGTGCCAGTAGTACGCCCCCGGGACAGGGCGCGGGTCAGCCCCAGCATTTT.

The genes are TRBV19 and TRBJ2-7; D uncertain. Per the germline V gene, CDR1 is LNHDA and CDR2 is SQIVND (reference sequence). Trimming removed 3 bases at V and 5 bases at J, with 17 bases between. The CDR3 length is 15 residues. The chain's CDR3 is CASSIQSRQTDEQYF. The CDR3 DNA is TGTGCCAGTAGTATCCAGAGCCGGCAGACCGACGAGCAGTACTTC.

The CDR3 here is CASSPGGGETQYF. In DNA form, the CDR3 reads TGTGCCAGCTCACCAGGAGGGGGAGAGACCCAGTACTTC. The V gene is TRBV18, the J gene TRBJ2-5; the D gene could be TRBD1 or TRBD2 (6 bases each). Looked up from germline, CDR1 is KGHSH and CDR2 is LQKENI. The CDR3 contains 13 residues. V lost 2 bases and J 4 bases, leaving 8 bases between the germline ends.

This chain uses TRBV12-3 or TRBV12-4 with TRBJ1-5, with a tentative D call TRBD1 (6 bases). The V and J ends lost 6 bases and 1 base respectively, with 7 bases between them. This CDR3 is built from 13 residues. The CDR3 protein is CASSQGSNQPQHF. CDR3 nucleotides: TGTGCCAGCAGCCAGGGGAGCAATCAGCCCCAGCATTTT.

V is TRBV7-3 and J is TRBJ2-3, with 11 bases lining up with TRBD1. J was trimmed by 2 bases and V by 5 bases; bases with no gene match: 3. CDR3 length: 15 residues. Germline V gene lookup returns CDR1 SGHTA and CDR2 FQGTGA. The CDR3: CASSPGQGATDTQYF. The CDR3 nucleotides are TGTGCCAGCAGCCCAGGACAGGGGGCCACAGATACGCAGTATTTT.

This chain uses TRBV29-1 with TRBJ2-3; D is unclear. This CDR3 has 12 residues. V lost 4 bases and J lost 2, with 7 bases in between. CDR1 SQVTM and CDR2 ANQGSEA come from the germline V gene. CDR3 coding DNA: TGCAGCGTTGGTGACAACACAGATACGCAGTATTTT. This translates into CSVGDNTDTQYF.

This chain connects TRBV9 to TRBJ1-3; possible D gene TRBD1, 6 bases. CDR3 length: 16 amino acids. V was pared by 4 bases and J by 0 bases, with 14 bases between. Germline loops: CDR1 SGDLS, CDR2 YYNGEE. CDR3 sequence reads: CASSPRQAPSGNTIYF. The CDR3 DNA reads TGTGCCAGCAGCCCACGACAGGCCCCCTCTGGAAACACCATATATTTT. The full variable domain, completed using reference TRBV9 and TRBJ1-3, is DSGVTQTPKHLITATGQRVTLRCSPRSGDLSVYWYQQSLDQGLQFLIQYYNGEERAKGNILERFSAQQFPDLHSELNLSSLELGDSALYFCASSPRQAPSGNTIYFGEGSWLTVV.

The table lists this clone with a count of one. This chain links TRBV14 with TRBJ2-2; 10 bases match TRBD2. The ends lost 1 base at V and 4 bases at J; junction bases unmatched: 18. CDR3 length: 21 amino acids. Germline V CDR1 and CDR2: SGHDN, FVKESK. The CDR3 bases are TGTGCCAGCAGCCAAGCCGCCGGCAGAGCTAGCGGGAGTTCGTCCACCGGGGAGCTGTTTTTT. This gives the protein CASSQAAGRASGSSSTGELFF.

The gene calls are TRBV10-2 and TRBJ2-2; 8 nucleotides line up with TRBD1. J was trimmed by 6 bases and V by 4 bases; bases with no gene match: 4. This CDR3 region has 14 residues. Germline loops: CDR1 WSHSY, CDR2 SAAADI. The DNA for the CDR3 is TGCGCCAGCAGTGTCCAGGGGGCGGCCGGGGAGCTGTTTTTT. It codes for CASSVQGAAGELFF.

This clone has just one count. This chain uses TRBV28 with TRBJ2-7; possibly TRBD2 for D (5 bases). Looked up from germline, CDR1 is MDHEN and CDR2 is SYDVKM. The length of the CDR3 is 14 residues. V dropped 1 base and J dropped 6 bases, with 13 bases sitting between them. The CDR3 here is CASSLLVGGGEQYF. As DNA, the CDR3 is TGTGCCAGCAGTTTATTGGTTGGAGGAGGCGAGCAGTACTTC.

The chain carries TRBV11-2 and TRBJ2-1; 7 bases agree with TRBD2. The CDR3 consists of 14 residues. CDR1 is SGHAT, CDR2 FQNNGV, per germline. Trimming cost V 5 bases and J 5 bases; bases outside gene matches: 6. CDR3 coding DNA: TGTGCCAGCAGCCTAACAAGCGGGAACAATGAGCAGTTCTTC. Translated: CASSLTSGNNEQFF. Filled out from reference TRBV11-2 and TRBJ2-1, the complete variable domain reads EAGVAQSPRYKIIEKRQSVAFWCNPISGHATLYWYQQILGQGPKLLIQFQNNGVVDDSQLPKDRFSAERLKGVDSTLKIQPAKLEDSAVYLCASSLTSGNNEQFFGPGTRLTVL.

V is TRBV30 and J is TRBJ2-5, with a weak D call TRBD2 (6 bases). In germline, CDR1 is GTSNPN, CDR2 SVGIG (reference sequence). The CDR3 is 14 amino acids. V was pared by 1 base and J by 7 bases, with 16 bases between. CDR3 bases: TGTGCCTGGAGTGGAGATAGTTTGGGGGGGACCCAGTACTTC. It is translated as CAWSGDSLGGTQYF.

The chain combines TRBV18 with TRBJ2-7; D possibly corresponds to TRBD1 (6 bases). CDR1 KGHSH and CDR2 LQKENI come from the germline V gene. V lost 0 bases, J lost 4 bases, and 19 bases lay in between. The CDR3 loop spans 17 amino acids. The CDR3 DNA follows: TGTGCCAGCTCACCACCCATGACACAGGGTGGTTCTTACGAGCAGTACTTC. Translated: CASSPPMTQGGSYEQYF.

The V gene is TRBV24-1, the J gene TRBJ2-1, with TRBD2 as a possible D gene (5 bases). The CDR3 has 13 amino acids. The V gene lost 5 bases and the J gene lost 10 bases, with 14 bases spanning the gap. Germline CDR1 is KGHDR and CDR2 is SFDVKD. The CDR3 region is CATSGPGWPEQFF. DNA for the CDR3: TGTGCCACCAGTGGCCCGGGGTGGCCCGAGCAGTTCTTC.

The chain uses TRBV11-2 and TRBJ2-7; 8 bases match TRBD2. This CDR3 has 15 amino acids. The V gene's germline CDR1 is SGHAT and CDR2 FQNNGV. The V segment lost 1 base and the J segment 6 bases; nucleotides outside the gene matches: 8. The CDR3 region has the DNA TGTGCCAGCAGCTTAGGAAGACACGCGGGAGGCGAGCAGTACTTC. Its protein product is CASSLGRHAGGEQYF. The variable domain in full, with the rest retrieved from reference TRBV11-2 and TRBJ2-7, is EAGVAQSPRYKIIEKRQSVAFWCNPISGHATLYWYQQILGQGPKLLIQFQNNGVVDDSQLPKDRFSAERLKGVDSTLKIQPAKLEDSAVYLCASSLGRHAGGEQYFGPGTRLTVT.

The rearrangement uses TRBV3-1 (or the pseudogene TRBV3-2) and TRBJ2-3; D remains ambiguous. CDR1 is LGHDT, CDR2 YNNKEL, per germline (reference sequence). Trimming took off 1 base at V and 2 bases at J, with 7 bases between the two ends. CDR3 length equals 14 residues. The CDR3 loop is CASSQGLYTDTQYF. The CDR3 DNA is TGTGCCAGCAGCCAAGGTCTCTACACAGATACGCAGTATTTT.

The chain links TRBV9 to TRBJ2-1, with 11 bases aligning to TRBD2. The CDR3 runs to 20 residues. V trimming: 3 bases; J trimming: 0 bases; junction bases outside the gene matches: 14. Germline lookup yields CDR1 SGDLS and CDR2 YYNGEE. CDR3 loop: CASSAAPASSGGRSYNEQFF. The CDR3 DNA follows: TGTGCCAGCAGCGCCGCCCCTGCTTCTAGCGGGGGGCGCTCCTACAATGAGCAGTTCTTC.

Note on this clone: Other DNA sequences of this sample code for an identical CDR3. The chain carries TRBV6-2 or TRBV6-3 and TRBJ2-7, with 7 bases identical to TRBD1. CDR3 length: 13 amino acids. CDR1 and CDR2 (germline): MNHEY, SVGEGT. V lost 4 bases, J lost 3 bases, and 3 bases stayed unmatched. The CDR3 DNA sequence: TGTGCCAGCAGTTTAGACAGGGACTACGAGCAGTACTTC. It is translated as CASSLDRDYEQYF.

The V and J genes are TRBV11-2 and TRBJ2-1; perhaps TRBD2 as D (6 bases). The V gene lost 8 bases and the J gene lost 2 bases, with 10 bases spanning the gap. In germline, CDR1 is SGHAT, CDR2 FQNNGV. The CDR3 loop spans 13 amino acids. CDR3 DNA: TGTGCCAGCGGGGAGGCTGCCTACAATGAGCAGTTCTTC. This gives the protein CASGEAAYNEQFF.

The rearrangement joins TRBV6-6 to TRBJ2-3; TRBD2 matches 12 bases. V was clipped by 6 bases and J by 6 bases; unmatched bases: 10. The CDR3 contains 16 residues. Germline values: CDR1 MNHNY, CDR2 SVGAGI (reference sequence). In DNA form, the CDR3 reads TGTGCCAGCAGCCCTCTAGGGCTAGCGGGGGGGGATACGCAGTATTTT. It specifies CASSPLGLAGGDTQYF.

CDR3 protein: CASSFTGRTEAFF. The CDR3 bases are TGTGCCAGCAGCTTTACCGGACGAACTGAAGCTTTCTTT. The chain recombines TRBV7-9 with TRBJ1-1; D not certain. V gave up 3 bases and J gave up 5 bases, with 10 bases separating them. This CDR3 is built from 13 residues. In germline, CDR1 is SEHNR, CDR2 FQNEAQ (reference sequence).